This TCR beta chain was observed in a study of blood T cell repertoires in COVID-19. Background on the study: Acute-phase and convalescent COVID-19 samples originated in the United States, Italy and Spain.

CDR1 and CDR2 from the germline V gene are SGHVS and FQNEAQ. The J segment lost 7 bases and the V segment lost 5 bases, leaving 4 bases of the junction unmatched. This CDR3 is 14 amino acids long. Per the original methods: By means of reference gene primer amplification, nucleated cell counts were estimated. The table came from immunoSEQ multiplex PCR; TCRdb's copy has only in-frame clones and leaves some out. That table furnishes V, J and clone size, whereas the DNA furnished D and trimming. The sample carries roughly 360,000 clones, less than 90% recorded once. Ages ranged from 18 to 89 years, with residence in under 25 US areas.

The V call is TRBV7-8, the J call TRBJ2-4, with 11 bases that match TRBD2. The receptor's source is a woman between 50 and 59 years old who had recovered from COVID-19. Sequences were obtained from PBMCs or T cells enriched from blood (not recorded which). The CDR3 DNA reads TGTGCCAGCAGCAGTAGCGGGGGGGCTAACATTCAGTACTTC. Encoded protein: CASSSSGGANIQYF.